The rows below give T cell receptor beta chains drawn from one sample of a study of T cell repertoires in cytomegalovirus infection. MiXCR was run by TCRdb on the reads, yielding one entry per CDR3 protein. The top ten clones hold roughly 18% of a sample with hundreds of thousands of distinct CDR3 sequences, around 30% of them seen once. Antigens of these TCRs are unknown. The sample in question was cultured PBMCs, obtained from culture after CMV antigen stimulation. These receptors all come from a human donor in good health (CMV status not recorded). Some clones in this sample may be carry-over from other donors' samples. Each CDR3 is given with its conserved first and last residue. A D gene is named only where the DNA matches it firmly. The size field is filled for only some rows; it gives once, few, many or a size class.

TRBJ1-5	TRBD1	TRBV20-1	.	CSASGTDENQPQHF	TGCAGTGCATCCGGGACAGACGAAAATCAGCCCCAGCATTTT
TRBJ2-1	.	TRBV11-1	few	CASSLAGTVYSYNEQFF	TGTGCCAGCAGCTTAGCAGGGACCGTTTACTCCTACAATGAGCAGTTCTTC
TRBJ2-7	.	TRBV14	few	CASGFQRVQPSEQYF	TGTGCCAGCGGTTTTCAGAGGGTTCAGCCGTCGGAGCAGTACTTC
TRBJ2-1	TRBD1	TRBV20-1	.	CSASSDRAEQFF	TGCAGTGCTAGCTCCGACAGGGCTGAGCAGTTCTTC
TRBJ2-5	.	TRBV7-6	.	CASSLPQGYQETQYF	TGTGCCAGCAGCTTACCACAGGGCTACCAAGAGACCCAGTACTTC
TRBJ1-2	.	TRBV4-3	once	CASSQFGANYGYTF	TGCGCCAGCAGCCAATTTGGTGCTAACTATGGCTACACCTTC
TRBJ2-7	.	TRBV12-3/TRBV12-4	.	CASSFLGLAASYEQYF	TGTGCCAGCAGTTTTTTAGGTCTAGCCGCCTCCTACGAGCAGTACTTC
TRBJ2-5	.	TRBV11-2	.	CASSLAWGPGPAQYF	TGTGCCAGCAGCTTAGCCTGGGGGCCCGGGCCGGCCCAGTACTTC
TRBJ1-1	TRBD1	TRBV12-3/TRBV12-4	few	CASSAPDRGPTEAFF	TGTGCCAGCAGTGCCCCGGACAGGGGGCCCACTGAAGCTTTCTTT
TRBJ1-6	.	TRBV27	.	CASRESLGIYNSPLHF	TGTGCCAGCAGGGAGAGCTTGGGGATCTATAATTCACCCCTCCACTTT
TRBJ2-5	TRBD2	TRBV5-4	.	CASGMGGAVAEQETQYF	TGTGCCAGCGGAATGGGAGGGGCGGTTGCCGAGCAAGAGACCCAGTACTTC
TRBJ2-2	TRBD2	TRBV7-6	many	CASSVTSGGTGELFF	TGTGCCAGCAGCGTGACTAGCGGGGGCACCGGGGAGCTGTTTTTT
TRBJ1-6	.	TRBV7-2	many	CASSPHGENSPLHF	TGTGCCAGCAGCCCACATGGGGAGAATTCACCCCTCCACTTT
TRBJ2-7	.	TRBV4-1	.	CASSQAGDYEQYF	TGCGCCAGCAGCCAAGCGGGGGATTACGAGCAGTACTTC
TRBJ1-1	.	TRBV7-9	.	CASSRNQVEAFF	TGTGCCAGCAGCCGTAACCAGGTTGAAGCTTTCTTT
TRBJ1-5	.	TRBV18	.	CASSPRGQWNQPQHF	TGTGCCAGCTCACCGAGAGGGCAGTGGAATCAGCCCCAGCATTTT
TRBJ2-5	TRBD1	TRBV5-1	.	CASTYQAQGASQETQYF	TGCGCCAGCACCTATCAGGCACAGGGGGCTAGTCAAGAGACCCAGTACTTC
TRBJ2-2	.	TRBV12-3/TRBV12-4	.	CASSFWQGHTGELFF	TGTGCCAGCAGTTTCTGGCAGGGCCACACCGGGGAGCTGTTTTTT
TRBJ2-7	TRBD2	TRBV6-1	few	CASSSTRPAGDFSYEQYF	TGTGCCAGCAGTTCCACCCGCCCAGCGGGGGACTTCTCCTACGAGCAGTACTTC
TRBJ2-7	.	TRBV5-6	few	CASSLVQGFYEQYF	TGTGCCAGCAGCTTGGTGCAGGGATTTTACGAGCAGTACTTC
TRBJ2-5	.	TRBV11-2	few	CASSPVVKETQYF	TGTGCCAGCAGCCCTGTAGTAAAAGAGACCCAGTACTTC
TRBJ2-7	.	TRBV29-1	few	CSVRSYPNEQYF	TGCAGCGTTCGATCGTACCCCAACGAGCAGTACTTC
TRBJ1-4	TRBD1	TRBV12-3/TRBV12-4	few	CASSRTGNYEKLFF	TGTGCCAGCAGTCGGACAGGGAATTATGAAAAACTGTTTTTT
TRBJ2-7	TRBD2	TRBV7-6	many	CASSPSGRYEQYF	TGTGCCAGCAGCCCGTCCGGGAGGTACGAGCAGTACTTC
TRBJ2-1	TRBD1	TRBV10-3	once	CAISESKDRSSYNEQFF	TGTGCCATCAGTGAGTCGAAGGACAGGAGCTCCTACAATGAGCAGTTCTTC
TRBJ1-6	.	TRBV12-3/TRBV12-4	.	CASNEGSYNSPLHF	TGTGCCAGCAACGAGGGCTCCTATAATTCACCCCTCCACTTT
TRBJ2-1	TRBD1	TRBV6-1	.	CASSDVDRGYNEQFF	TGTGCCAGCAGCGACGTAGACAGGGGCTACAATGAGCAGTTCTTC
TRBJ2-7	TRBD1	TRBV6-2/TRBV6-3	.	CASSRTGHEQYF	TGTGCCAGCAGTCGGACAGGCCACGAGCAGTACTTC
TRBJ1-1	TRBD1	TRBV10-3	few	CAIRGDRGGTEAFF	TGTGCCATCAGGGGGGACAGGGGAGGCACTGAAGCTTTCTTT
TRBJ1-5	.	TRBV12-3/TRBV12-4	.	CASSRYRNQPQHF	TGTGCCAGCAGTAGATACAGAAATCAGCCCCAGCATTTT